This T cell receptor beta chain comes out of a study of regulatory T cells in long-lasting Graves disease. Study-level background: The term persistent Graves' disease signified upward of 5 years on antithyroid drugs with positive TSH receptor antibodies.

Arm-PCR of CDR3 regions and iRepertoire HTBI primers were used to build TCR beta libraries. Each CDR3 protein is one row after TCRdb ran MiXCR on the multiplex PCR reads. The profile covers 300,000 to 500,000 distinct CDR3 sequences, with less than 25% appearing a single time and less than 25% taken by the ten largest. Details on this clonotype: Its target is not known.

Specified time point: persistent/refractory GD, antithyroid drugs over 5 years with positive TRAb. From RNA extracted from PBMCs, the TCR library was made. The CDR3 extends over 13 amino acids. Trimming removed 3 bases from V and 2 bases from J, with 11 bases in between. Germline CDR1 DFQATT, CDR2 SNEGSKA (reference sequence). Findings of the study overall: There were preferences for TRBV28, TRBJ1-2 and TRBJ2-5 in persistent disease. Persistent patients had a count of shared public clonotypes (around 2,700) that exceeded that of new patients (about 970).

The sequencing used peripheral blood mononuclear cells (PBMCs), collected when the disease was refractory, from a patient treated with antithyroid drugs. The clonotype was recovered from a female donor with Graves disease. The chain recombines TRBV20-1 with TRBJ2-7, with a tentative D call TRBD1 (5 bases). This CDR3 is CSASRDSPYEQYF. As DNA, the CDR3 is TGCAGTGCTAGTCGAGACAGTCCCTACGAGCAGTACTTC.